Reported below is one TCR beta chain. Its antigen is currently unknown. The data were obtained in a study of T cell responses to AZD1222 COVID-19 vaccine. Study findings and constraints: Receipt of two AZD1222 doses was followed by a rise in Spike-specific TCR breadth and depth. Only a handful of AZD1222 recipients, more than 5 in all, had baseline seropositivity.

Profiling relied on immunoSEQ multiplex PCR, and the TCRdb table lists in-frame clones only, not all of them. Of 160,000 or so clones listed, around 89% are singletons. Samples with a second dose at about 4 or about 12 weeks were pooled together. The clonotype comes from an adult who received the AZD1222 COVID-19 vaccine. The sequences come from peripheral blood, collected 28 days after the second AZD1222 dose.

The CDR3 region is CASSLGGIDYEQYF. In DNA form, the CDR3 reads TGTGCCAGCAGCTTGGGGGGGATCGACTACGAGCAGTACTTC. The chain links TRBV5-5 to TRBJ2-7; possibly TRBD1 or TRBD2 for D (5 bases each). The V end was cut by 0 bases, the J end by 3 bases, with 10 bases between. Germline loops: CDR1 SGHKS, CDR2 YYEKEE (reference sequence). The CDR3 is made up of 14 amino acids. The complete variable domain, with remaining parts taken from reference TRBV5-5 and TRBJ2-7, reads DAGVTQSPTHLIKTRGQQVTLRCSPISGHKSVSWYQQVLGQGPQFIFQYYEKEERGRGNFPDRFSARQFPNYSSELNVNALLLGDSALYLCASSLGGIDYEQYFGPGTRLTVT.